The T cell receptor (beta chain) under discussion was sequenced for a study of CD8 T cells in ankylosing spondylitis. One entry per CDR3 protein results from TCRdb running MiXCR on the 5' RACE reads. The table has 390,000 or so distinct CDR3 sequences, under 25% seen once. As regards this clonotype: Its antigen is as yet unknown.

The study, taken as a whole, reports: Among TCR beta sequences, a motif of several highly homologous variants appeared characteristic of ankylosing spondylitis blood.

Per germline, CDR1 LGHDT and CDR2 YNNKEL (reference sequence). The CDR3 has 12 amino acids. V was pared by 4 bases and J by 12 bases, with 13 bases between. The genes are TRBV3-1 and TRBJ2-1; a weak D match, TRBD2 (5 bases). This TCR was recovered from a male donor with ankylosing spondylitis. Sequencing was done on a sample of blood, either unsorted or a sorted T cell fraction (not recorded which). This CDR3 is CASSPLPGSQFF. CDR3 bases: TGTGCCAGCAGCCCGCTTCCGGGGTCGCAGTTCTTC.